A selection of T cell receptor beta chains follows, all from one sample in a study of blood T cell repertoires in COVID-19. The repertoire was sequenced with immunoSEQ multiplex PCR; TCRdb's copy has only in-frame clones and lacks some. The sample holds about 670,000 clones; more than 80% are singletons and the top ten take roughly 0.25%. Specimen: peripheral blood. The receptors were gathered from a woman aged 18-29 years with acute or convalescent COVID-19. The CDR3 runs from the conserved cysteine through the conserved F or W. Each record gives: clone size, J gene, D gene, CDR3 length, V gene, CDR3 protein, CDR3 DNA. A D gene is named only where the DNA matches it firmly. Where a row states a size, it is once, few, many or the class of an expanded clone; other rows omit it.

>.|TRBJ2-7|.|16|TRBV6-1
CASSEVQGGSLYEQYF
TGTGCCAGCAGTGAAGTGCAGGGCGGTTCACTCTACGAGCAGTACTTC
>.|TRBJ1-3|.|15|TRBV11-2
CASSNLRGAGNTIYF
TGTGCCAGCAGCAATCTCAGGGGAGCTGGAAACACCATATATTTT
>.|TRBJ1-2|.|12|TRBV5-4
CASSSDSYGYTF
TGTGCCAGCAGCTCGGACAGCTATGGCTACACCTTC
>.|TRBJ2-1|TRBD1|14|TRBV28
CASSLWGQNNEQFF
TGTGCCAGCAGTTTATGGGGACAGAACAATGAGCAGTTCTTC
>.|TRBJ2-1|TRBD2|14|TRBV7-3
CASRETGTSYEQFF
TGTGCCAGCAGGGAAACCGGGACTAGCTATGAGCAGTTCTTC
>.|TRBJ1-5|TRBD1|15|TRBV6-5
CAKTRLGQSNQPQHF
TGTGCCAAGACCCGATTGGGACAGAGCAATCAGCCCCAGCATTTT
>.|TRBJ1-1|.|14|TRBV19
CASMLGQTNTEAFF
TGTGCCAGCATGCTCGGACAGACGAACACTGAAGCTTTCTTT
>.|TRBJ1-1|TRBD1|13|TRBV12-3/TRBV12-4
CASSGQVGTEAFF
TGTGCCAGCAGTGGACAGGTAGGAACTGAAGCTTTCTTT
>.|TRBJ1-1|.|15|TRBV24-1
CATSDLLVVRTEAFF
TGTGCCACCAGTGATTTGCTCGTCGTCCGGACTGAAGCTTTCTTT
>.|TRBJ2-3|.|15|TRBV24-1
CATSDFSGSTDTQYF
TGTGCCACCAGTGATTTTAGCGGTAGCACAGATACGCAGTATTTT
>.|TRBJ1-6|.|16|TRBV9
CASSVGGKAYNSPLHF
TGTGCCAGCAGCGTAGGCGGGAAAGCCTATAATTCACCCCTCCACTTT
>.|TRBJ1-1|.|21|TRBV12-2
CASRLVFPLSRGLPLNTEAFF
TGTGCAAGTCGCTTAGTTTTTCCCCTGTCCAGGGGGCTACCCTTGAACACTGAAGCTTTCTTT
>.|TRBJ1-2|.|15|TRBV6-5
CASSYSNRVFYGYTF
TGTGCCAGCAGTTACTCGAACAGGGTCTTCTATGGCTACACCTTC
>.|TRBJ2-5|.|14|TRBV6-2/TRBV6-3
CASSYAGIQETQYF
TGTGCCAGCAGTTACGCCGGGATCCAAGAGACCCAGTACTTC
>.|TRBJ1-5|.|17|TRBV7-6
CASSLGYRTNSNQPQHF
TGTGCCAGCAGCTTGGGATACAGGACGAATAGCAATCAGCCCCAGCATTTT
>.|TRBJ1-4|.|15|TRBV7-9
CASSLGVATNEKLFF
TGTGCCAGCAGCTTAGGTGTAGCAACTAATGAAAAACTGTTTTTT
>once|TRBJ1-2|.|15|TRBV11-2
CASSLGGLSNYGYTF
TGTGCCAGCAGCTTAGGGGGCCTATCTAACTATGGCTACACCTTC
>.|TRBJ1-2|.|14|TRBV6-5
CASSKDSFYYGYTF
TGTGCCAGCAGTAAGGACAGTTTTTACTATGGCTACACCTTC